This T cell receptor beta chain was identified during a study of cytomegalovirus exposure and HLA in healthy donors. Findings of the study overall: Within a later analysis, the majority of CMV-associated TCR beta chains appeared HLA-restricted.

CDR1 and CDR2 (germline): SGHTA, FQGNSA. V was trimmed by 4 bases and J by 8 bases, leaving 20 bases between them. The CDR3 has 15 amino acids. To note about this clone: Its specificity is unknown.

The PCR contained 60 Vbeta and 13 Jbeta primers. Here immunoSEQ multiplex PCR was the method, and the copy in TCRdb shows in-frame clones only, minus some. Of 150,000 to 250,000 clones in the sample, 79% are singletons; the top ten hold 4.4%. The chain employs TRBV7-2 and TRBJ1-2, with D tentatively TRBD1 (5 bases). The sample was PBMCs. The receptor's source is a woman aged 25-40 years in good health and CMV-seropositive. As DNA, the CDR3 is TGTGCCAGCAGCTCTAGGGGCAGATCTATTAGCGGCTACACCTTC. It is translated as CASSSRGRSISGYTF.